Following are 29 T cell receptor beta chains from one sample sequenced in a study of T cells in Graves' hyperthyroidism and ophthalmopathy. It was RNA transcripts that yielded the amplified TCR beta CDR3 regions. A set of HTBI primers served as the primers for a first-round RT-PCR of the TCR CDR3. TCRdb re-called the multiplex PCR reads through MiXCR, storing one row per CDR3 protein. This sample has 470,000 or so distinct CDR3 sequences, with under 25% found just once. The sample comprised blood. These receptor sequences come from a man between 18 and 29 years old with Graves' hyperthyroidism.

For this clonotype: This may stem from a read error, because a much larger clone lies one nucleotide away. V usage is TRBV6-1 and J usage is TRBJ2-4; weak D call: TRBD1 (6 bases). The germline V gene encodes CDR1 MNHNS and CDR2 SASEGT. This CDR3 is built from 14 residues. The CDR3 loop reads CASSEAVKGDIKYF. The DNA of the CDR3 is TGTGCCAGCAGTGAAGCTGTAAAAGGGGACATTAAGTACTTC.

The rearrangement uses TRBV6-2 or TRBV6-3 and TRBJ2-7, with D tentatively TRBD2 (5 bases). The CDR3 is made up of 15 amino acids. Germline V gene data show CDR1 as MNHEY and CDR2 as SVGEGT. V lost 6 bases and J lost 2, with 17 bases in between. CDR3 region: CASSPRRAPTYEQYF. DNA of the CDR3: TGTGCCAGCAGCCCCCGGCGGGCCCCTACCTACGAGCAGTACTTC.

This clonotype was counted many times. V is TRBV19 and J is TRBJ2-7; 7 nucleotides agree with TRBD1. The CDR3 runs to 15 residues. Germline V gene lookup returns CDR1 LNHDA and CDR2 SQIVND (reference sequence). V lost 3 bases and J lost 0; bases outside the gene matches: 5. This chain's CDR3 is CASSIVGTASYEQYF. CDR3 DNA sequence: TGTGCCAGTAGTATCGTTGGGACAGCCTCCTACGAGCAGTACTTC.

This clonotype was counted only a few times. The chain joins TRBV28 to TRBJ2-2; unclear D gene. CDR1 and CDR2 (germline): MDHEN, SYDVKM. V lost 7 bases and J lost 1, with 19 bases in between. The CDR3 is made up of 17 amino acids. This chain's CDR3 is CASTPGQNWRNTGELFF. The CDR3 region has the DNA TGTGCCAGCACCCCGGGTCAGAACTGGAGGAACACCGGGGAGCTGTTTTTT. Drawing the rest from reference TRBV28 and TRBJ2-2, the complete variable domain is DVKVTQSSRYLVKRTGEKVFLECVQDMDHENMFWYRQDPGLGLRLIYFSYDVKMKEKGDIPEGYSVSREKKERFSLILESASTNQTSMYLCASTPGQNWRNTGELFFGEGSRLTVL.

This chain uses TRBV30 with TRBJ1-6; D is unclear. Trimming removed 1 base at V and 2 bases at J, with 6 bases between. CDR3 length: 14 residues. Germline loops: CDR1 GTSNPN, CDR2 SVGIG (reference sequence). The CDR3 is CAWSEQPYNSPLHF. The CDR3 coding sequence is TGTGCCTGGAGTGAACAGCCCTATAATTCACCCCTCCACTTT.

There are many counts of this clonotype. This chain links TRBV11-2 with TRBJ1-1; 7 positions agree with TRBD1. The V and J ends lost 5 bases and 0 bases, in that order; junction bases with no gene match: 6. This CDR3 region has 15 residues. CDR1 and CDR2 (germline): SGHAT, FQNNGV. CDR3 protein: CASSPGTVLNTEAFF. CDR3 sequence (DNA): TGTGCCAGCAGCCCAGGGACAGTGCTGAACACTGAAGCTTTCTTT.

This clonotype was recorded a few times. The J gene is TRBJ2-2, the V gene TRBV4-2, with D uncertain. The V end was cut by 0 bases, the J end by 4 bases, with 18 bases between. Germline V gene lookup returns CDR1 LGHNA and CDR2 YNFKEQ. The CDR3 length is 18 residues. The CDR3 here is CASSQENLGISATGELFF. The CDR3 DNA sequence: TGTGCCAGCAGCCAAGAAAATCTGGGGATCAGCGCCACCGGGGAGCTGTTTTTT.

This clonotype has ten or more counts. Written as DNA, the CDR3 is TGTGCCAGCAGCTTGGACAGGGGAGACTACGAGCAGTACTTC. Translated: CASSLDRGDYEQYF. The genes are TRBV11-1 and TRBJ2-7; 9 positions agree with TRBD1. Germline lookup yields CDR1 SGHAT and CDR2 FQDESV (reference sequence). The CDR3 runs 14 residues. The trim removed 3 bases at V and 3 bases at J, leaving 3 bases unmatched.

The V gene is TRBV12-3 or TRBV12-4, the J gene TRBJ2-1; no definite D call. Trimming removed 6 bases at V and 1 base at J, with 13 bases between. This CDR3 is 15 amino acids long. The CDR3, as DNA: TGTGCCAGCAGCTCCGCACCGAAGTCCTACAATGAGCAGTTCTTC. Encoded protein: CASSSAPKSYNEQFF.

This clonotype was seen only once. CDR3 protein: CASNPRTGELFF. CDR3 bases: TGTGCCAGTAACCCGCGCACCGGGGAGCTGTTTTTT. The chain employs TRBV19 and TRBJ2-2; D is unresolved. CDR3 length: 12 residues. V shed 7 bases and J shed 4 bases, with 7 bases lying between them. The V gene's germline CDR1 is LNHDA and CDR2 SQIVND (reference sequence).

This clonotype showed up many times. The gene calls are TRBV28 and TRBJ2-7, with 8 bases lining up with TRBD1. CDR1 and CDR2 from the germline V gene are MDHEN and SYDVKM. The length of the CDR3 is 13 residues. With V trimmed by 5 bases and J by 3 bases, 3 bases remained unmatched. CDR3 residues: CASSRTGLYEQYF. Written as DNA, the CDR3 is TGTGCCAGCAGTAGGACAGGGCTCTACGAGCAGTACTTC.

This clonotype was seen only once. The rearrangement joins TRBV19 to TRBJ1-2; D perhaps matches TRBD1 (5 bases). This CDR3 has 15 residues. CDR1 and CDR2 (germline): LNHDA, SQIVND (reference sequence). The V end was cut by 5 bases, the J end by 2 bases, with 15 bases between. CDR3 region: CASSPGSGNNYGYTF. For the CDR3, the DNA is TGTGCCAGTAGTCCAGGGTCGGGCAACAACTATGGCTACACCTTC.

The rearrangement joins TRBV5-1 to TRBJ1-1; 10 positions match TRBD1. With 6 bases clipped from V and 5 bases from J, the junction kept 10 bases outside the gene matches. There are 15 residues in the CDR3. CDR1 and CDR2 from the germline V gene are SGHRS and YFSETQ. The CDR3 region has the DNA TGCGCCAGCACACCGAGGACAGGGGGGAAAACTGAAGCTTTCTTT. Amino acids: CASTPRTGGKTEAFF.

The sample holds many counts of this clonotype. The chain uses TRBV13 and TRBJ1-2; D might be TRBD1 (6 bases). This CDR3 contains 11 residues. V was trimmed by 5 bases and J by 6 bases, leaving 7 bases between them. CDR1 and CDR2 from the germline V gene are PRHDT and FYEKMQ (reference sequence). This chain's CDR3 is CASSKGDGYTF. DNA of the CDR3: TGTGCCAGCAGCAAGGGGGATGGCTACACCTTC.

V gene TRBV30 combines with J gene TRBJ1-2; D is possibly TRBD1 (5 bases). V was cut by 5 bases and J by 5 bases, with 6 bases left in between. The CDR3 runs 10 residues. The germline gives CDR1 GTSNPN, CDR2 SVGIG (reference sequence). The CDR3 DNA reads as TGTGCCTGGGGGACGTATGGCTACACCTTC. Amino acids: CAWGTYGYTF.

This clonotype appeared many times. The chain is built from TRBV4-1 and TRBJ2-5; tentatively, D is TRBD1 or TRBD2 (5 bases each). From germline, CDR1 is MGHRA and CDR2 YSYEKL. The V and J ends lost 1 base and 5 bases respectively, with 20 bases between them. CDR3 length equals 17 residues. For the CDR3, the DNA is TGCGCCAGCAGCCAAGCTCTCCTTAGAGGGGAACGGGAGACCCAGTACTTC. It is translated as CASSQALLRGERETQYF.

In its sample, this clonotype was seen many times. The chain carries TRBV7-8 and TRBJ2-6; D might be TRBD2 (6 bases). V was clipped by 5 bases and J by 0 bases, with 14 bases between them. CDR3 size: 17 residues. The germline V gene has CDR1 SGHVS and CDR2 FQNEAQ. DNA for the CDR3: TGTGCCAGCAGCCCCGGAGGGGCAGGCTCTGGGGCCAACGTCCTGACTTTC. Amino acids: CASSPGGAGSGANVLTF.

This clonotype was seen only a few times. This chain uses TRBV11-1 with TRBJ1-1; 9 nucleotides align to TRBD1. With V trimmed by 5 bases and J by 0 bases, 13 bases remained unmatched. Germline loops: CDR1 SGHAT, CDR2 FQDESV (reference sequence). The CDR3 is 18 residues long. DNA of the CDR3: TGTGCCAGCAGCCCAGGTTCCGGGACAGGGCTTCTGAACACTGAAGCTTTCTTT. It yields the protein CASSPGSGTGLLNTEAFF.

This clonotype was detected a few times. CDR3 protein: CASSGQLGLAGVGETQYF. The DNA of the CDR3 is TGTGCCAGCAGTGGGCAACTTGGACTAGCGGGAGTCGGAGAGACCCAGTACTTC. The chain has TRBV6-1 and TRBJ2-5; 13 bases match TRBD2. Germline trimming cut 4 bases from V and 4 bases from J; bases unmatched to any gene: 12. CDR1 MNHNS and CDR2 SASEGT come from the germline V gene. This CDR3 has 18 residues.

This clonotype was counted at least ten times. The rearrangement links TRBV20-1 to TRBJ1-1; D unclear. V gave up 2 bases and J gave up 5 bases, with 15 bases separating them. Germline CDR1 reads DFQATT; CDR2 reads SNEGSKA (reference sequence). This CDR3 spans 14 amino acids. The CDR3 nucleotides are TGCAGTGCTAGACGTGAGGGAGGTAGGACTGAAGCTTTCTTT. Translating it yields CSARREGGRTEAFF.

The DNA of the CDR3 is TGTGCCAGTAGTATTGAGGGACCGTGGACTAGCAATCAGCCCCAGCATTTT. This encodes CASSIEGPWTSNQPQHF. The chain combines TRBV19 with TRBJ1-5; maybe TRBD1 (5 bases). V was trimmed by 3 bases and J by 0 bases, leaving 15 bases between them. Germline V CDR1 and CDR2: LNHDA, SQIVND (reference sequence). The CDR3 length is 17 residues.

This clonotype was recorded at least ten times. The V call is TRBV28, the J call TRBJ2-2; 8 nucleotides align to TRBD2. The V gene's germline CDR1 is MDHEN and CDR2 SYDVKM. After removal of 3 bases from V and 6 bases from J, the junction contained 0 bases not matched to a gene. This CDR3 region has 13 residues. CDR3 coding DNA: TGTGCCAGCAGTTTGCGGGAGGCCGGGGAGCTGTTTTTT. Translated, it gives CASSLREAGELFF.

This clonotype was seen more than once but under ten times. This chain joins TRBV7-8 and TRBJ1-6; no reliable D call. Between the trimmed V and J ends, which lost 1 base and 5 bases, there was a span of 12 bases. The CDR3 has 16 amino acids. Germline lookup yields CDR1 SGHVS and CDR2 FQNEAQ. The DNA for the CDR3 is TGTGCCAGCAGCTTAGTGGTGGGTTCGAATAATTCACCCCTCCACTTT. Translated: CASSLVVGSNNSPLHF.

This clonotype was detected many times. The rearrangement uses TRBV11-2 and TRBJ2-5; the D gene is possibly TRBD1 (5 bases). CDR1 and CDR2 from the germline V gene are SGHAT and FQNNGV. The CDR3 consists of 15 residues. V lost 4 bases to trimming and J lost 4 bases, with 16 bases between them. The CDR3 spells CASSSVGALLETQYF. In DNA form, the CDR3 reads TGTGCCAGCAGCTCAGTTGGGGCTCTCCTAGAGACCCAGTACTTC.

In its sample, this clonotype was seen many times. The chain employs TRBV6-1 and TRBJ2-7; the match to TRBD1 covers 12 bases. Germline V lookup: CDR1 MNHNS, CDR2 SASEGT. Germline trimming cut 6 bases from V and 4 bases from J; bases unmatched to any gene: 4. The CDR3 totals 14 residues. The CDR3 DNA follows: TGTGCCAGCAGCCGGGACAGGGGGCGTTACGAGCAGTACTTC. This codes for CASSRDRGRYEQYF.

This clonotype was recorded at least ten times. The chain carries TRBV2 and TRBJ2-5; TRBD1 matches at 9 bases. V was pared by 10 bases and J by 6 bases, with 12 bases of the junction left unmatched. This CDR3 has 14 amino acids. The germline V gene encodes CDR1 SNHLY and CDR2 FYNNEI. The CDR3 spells CATSPQTGGQTQYF. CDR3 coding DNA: TGTGCCACCTCACCTCAGACAGGGGGACAGACCCAGTACTTC.

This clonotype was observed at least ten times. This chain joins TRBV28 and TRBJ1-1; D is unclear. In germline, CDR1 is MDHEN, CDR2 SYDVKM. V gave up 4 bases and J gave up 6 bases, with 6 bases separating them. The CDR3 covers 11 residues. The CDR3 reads CASSSTSEAFF. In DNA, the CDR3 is TGTGCCAGCAGTTCGACTTCTGAAGCTTTCTTT.

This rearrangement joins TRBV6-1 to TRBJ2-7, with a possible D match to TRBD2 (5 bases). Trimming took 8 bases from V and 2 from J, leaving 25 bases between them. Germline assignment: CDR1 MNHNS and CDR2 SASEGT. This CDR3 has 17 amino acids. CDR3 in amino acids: CASSPMGGHSAAYEQYF. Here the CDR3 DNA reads TGTGCCAGCTCACCAATGGGCGGGCACAGCGCGGCCTACGAGCAGTACTTC.

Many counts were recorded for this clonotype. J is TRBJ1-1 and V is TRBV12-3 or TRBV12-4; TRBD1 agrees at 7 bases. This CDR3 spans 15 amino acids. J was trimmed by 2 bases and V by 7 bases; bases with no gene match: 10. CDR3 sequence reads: CASTGGYRGNTEAFF. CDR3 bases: TGTGCCAGCACGGGCGGGTACAGGGGTAACACTGAAGCTTTCTTT.